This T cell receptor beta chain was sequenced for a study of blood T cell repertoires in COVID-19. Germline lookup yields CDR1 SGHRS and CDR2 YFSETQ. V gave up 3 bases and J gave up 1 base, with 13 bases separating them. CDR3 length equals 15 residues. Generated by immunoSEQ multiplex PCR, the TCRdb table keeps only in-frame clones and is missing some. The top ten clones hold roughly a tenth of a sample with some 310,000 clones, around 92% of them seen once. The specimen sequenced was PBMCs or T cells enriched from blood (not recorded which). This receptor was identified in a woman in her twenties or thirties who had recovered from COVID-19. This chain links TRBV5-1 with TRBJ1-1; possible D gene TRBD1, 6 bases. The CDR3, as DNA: TGCGCCAGCAGCTGGGGGCGGGCGGGGAACACTGAAGCTTTCTTT. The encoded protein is CASSWGRAGNTEAFF.